This TCR beta chain was profiled in a study of blood T cell repertoires in COVID-19. The CDR3 runs to 13 residues. Germline CDR1 reads LNHDA; CDR2 reads SQIVND (reference sequence). With 7 bases removed from V and 12 bases from J, the gap between germline ends came to 16 bases. The method was immunoSEQ multiplex PCR; TCRdb's version includes in-frame clones alone and lacks a portion of them. This sample has under 200,000 clones; roughly 93% occur once, and the top ten carry approximately 2.4%. Sequencing was done on a sample of peripheral blood. The TCR comes from a man between 18 and 35 years old with acute or convalescent COVID-19. The chain uses TRBV19 and TRBJ1-6; D unresolved. CDR3 sequence (DNA): TGTGCCAGTAACCACTTCCCCCTCGGACCCCTCCACTTT. This codes for CASNHFPLGPLHF.